The entry that follows covers one T cell receptor (beta chain) sequence. This sample stems from a study of OX40 agonist ivuxolimab in advanced cancers. For the study at large: The patients' treatment was ivuxolimab, an agonistic anti-OX40 (CD134) antibody.

Germline-derived CDR1 and CDR2 are SGHTA and FQGNSA. The CDR3 has 17 amino acids. Trimming removed 2 bases at V and 0 bases at J, with 14 bases between. TCRdb's copy holds only in-frame clones and misses some; the assay was immunoSEQ multiplex PCR. The sample holds over 45,000 clones, just over 85% seen once. Sequencing used CD4+ or CD8+ T cells sorted from blood, obtained in a trial of the OX40 agonist ivuxolimab. This receptor was taken from an adult with an advanced solid tumor such as melanoma, head and neck, liver or kidney cancer. The rearrangement links TRBV7-2 to TRBJ1-3, with D tentatively TRBD1 (5 bases). The CDR3 loop reads CASSLFPGKVSGNTIYF. CDR3 DNA: TGTGCCAGCAGCTTATTCCCAGGGAAGGTCTCTGGAAACACCATATATTTT.